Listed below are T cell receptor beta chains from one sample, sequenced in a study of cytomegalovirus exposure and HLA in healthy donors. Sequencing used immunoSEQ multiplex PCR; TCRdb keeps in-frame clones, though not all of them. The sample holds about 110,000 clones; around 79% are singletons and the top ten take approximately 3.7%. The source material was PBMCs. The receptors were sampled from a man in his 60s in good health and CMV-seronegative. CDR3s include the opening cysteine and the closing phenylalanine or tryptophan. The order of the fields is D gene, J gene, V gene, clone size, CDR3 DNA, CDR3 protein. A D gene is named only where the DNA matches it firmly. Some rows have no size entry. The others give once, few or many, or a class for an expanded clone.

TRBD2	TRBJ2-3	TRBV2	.	TGTGCCAGCAGCGCGGGACTAGCGGGGGGAACAGATACGCAGTATTTT	CASSAGLAGGTDTQYF
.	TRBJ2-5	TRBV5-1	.	TGCGCCAGCAGCCCCCGGGACACCGGTCAAGAGACCCAGTACTTC	CASSPRDTGQETQYF
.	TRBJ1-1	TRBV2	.	TGTGCCAGCAGACTGACAGGGAACACTGAAGCTTTCTTT	CASRLTGNTEAFF
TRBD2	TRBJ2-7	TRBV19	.	TGTGCCAGTAGTAGCGGGGGGGCGATCCTCTACGAGCAGTACTTC	CASSSGGAILYEQYF
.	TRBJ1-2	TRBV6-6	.	TGTGCCAGCAGTCCCCAGGACTATGGCTACACCTTC	CASSPQDYGYTF
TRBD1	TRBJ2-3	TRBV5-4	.	TGTGCCAGCCGGGGGACAGGGGTACAAAATACGCAGTATTTT	CASRGTGVQNTQYF
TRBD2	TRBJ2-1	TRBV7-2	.	TGTGCCAGCAGCTCCGGGACTAGCGGGGGAATCGATGAGCAGTTCTTC	CASSSGTSGGIDEQFF
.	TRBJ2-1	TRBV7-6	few	TGTGCCAGCAGCTTAGAGCCGAAAACGACAGGTTTTGGGGGTGAGCAGTTCTTC	CASSLEPKTTGFGGEQFF
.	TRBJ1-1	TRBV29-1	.	TGCAGCGTTGAAATCCAATTTGAAGCTTTCTTT	CSVEIQFEAFF
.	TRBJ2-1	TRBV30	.	TGTGCCTGGATTAAAACCGGGGGATACAATGAGCAGTTCTTC	CAWIKTGGYNEQFF
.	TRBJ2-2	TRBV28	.	TGTGCCAGCAGTTTCCCGAGACAGGCTTACACCGGGGAGCTGTTTTTT	CASSFPRQAYTGELFF
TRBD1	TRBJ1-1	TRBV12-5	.	TGTGCTAGTGGTGCCGGGACAGGCCTGAACACTGAAGCTTTCTTT	CASGAGTGLNTEAFF
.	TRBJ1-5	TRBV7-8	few	TGTGCCAGCAGCTCACAGTATAGCAATCAGCCCCAGCATTTT	CASSSQYSNQPQHF
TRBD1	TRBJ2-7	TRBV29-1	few	TGCAGCACCCGGACAGGAATCTACGAGCAGTACTTC	CSTRTGIYEQYF
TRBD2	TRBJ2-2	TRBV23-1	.	TGCGCCAGCAGTCAATCGAGGCTAGCGGGGAACACCGGGGAGCTGTTTTTT	CASSQSRLAGNTGELFF
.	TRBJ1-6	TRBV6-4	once	TGTGCCATGGTCGGGTTGGGGCGTGGACCGATTAATTCACCCCTCCACTTT	CAMVGLGRGPINSPLHF
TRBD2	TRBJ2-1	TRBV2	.	TGTGCCAGCAGTGAAATGACTAGCGGGGGCTATGAGCAGTTCTTC	CASSEMTSGGYEQFF
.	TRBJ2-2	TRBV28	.	TGTGCCAGCAAACTTAGCCGGGAGCTGTTTTTT	CASKLSRELFF
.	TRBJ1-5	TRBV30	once	TGTGCCTGGAGTGTAAGCGGGGGCTCCAGCAATCAGCCCCAGCATTTT	CAWSVSGGSSNQPQHF
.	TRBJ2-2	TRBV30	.	TGTGCCTGGAGTGTAGGGCTAGCAGGGGTCGGGGAGCTGTTTTTT	CAWSVGLAGVGELFF